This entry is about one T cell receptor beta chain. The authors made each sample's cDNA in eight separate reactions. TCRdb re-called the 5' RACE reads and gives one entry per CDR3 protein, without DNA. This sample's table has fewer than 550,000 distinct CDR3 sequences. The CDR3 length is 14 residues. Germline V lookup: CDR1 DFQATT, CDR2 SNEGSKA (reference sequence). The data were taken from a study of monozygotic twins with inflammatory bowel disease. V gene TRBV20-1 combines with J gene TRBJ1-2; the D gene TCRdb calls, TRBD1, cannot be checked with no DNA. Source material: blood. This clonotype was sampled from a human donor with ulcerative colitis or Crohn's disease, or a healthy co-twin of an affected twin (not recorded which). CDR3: CSAPDSSLSYGYTF.